This entry lists 9 T cell receptor beta chains sequenced from one sample in a study of persistence of HIV-infected CD4 T cells. The immunoSEQ assay was version 4, run in survey mode. Some clones are missing from TCRdb's copy, which holds only in-frame ones; the method was immunoSEQ multiplex PCR. The sample lists under 15,000 clones, more than 70% seen once, with about 15% in the top ten. The antigens for these receptors are not known. Cells were stimulated with CMV-infected fibroblast lysates at 8.5 to 10 ug/mL. Responding CD4+ T cells were sorted by upregulation of both CD40 ligand and CD69. The sample was CD4+ T cells sorted from PBMCs after roughly 18-hour stimulation, taken from a patient who received antiretroviral therapy. The receptor source for this set is an adult man with HIV who was CMV-seropositive.

A few counts support this clone. The CDR3 reads CASSLLATNTEAFF. The CDR3 DNA reads as TGCGCCAGCAGCTTGCTTGCCACTAACACTGAAGCTTTCTTT. The chain carries TRBV5-1 and TRBJ1-1; D uncertain. The ends were cut back, 1 base at V and 2 bases at J, with 9 bases in the middle. The CDR3 spans 14 residues. Germline V gives CDR1 SGHRS, CDR2 YFSETQ.

Worth noting for this clone: The junction does not match germline at one end; this may be a read error. The genes are TRBV5-1 and TRBJ2-7; possibly TRBD2 for D (5 bases). The CDR3 loop spans 11 amino acids. Germline V gene lookup returns CDR1 SGHRS and CDR2 YFSETQ. The CDR3 here is CASSLERELYF. The CDR3 bases are TGCGCCAGCAGCTTGGAAAGGGAGCTGTACTTC.

The chain recombines TRBV19 with TRBJ2-2; 10 bases match TRBD1. Trimming at V came to 5 bases and at J to 5 bases, leaving 5 bases not matched to a gene. Germline V lookup: CDR1 LNHDA, CDR2 SQIVND (reference sequence). There are 15 residues in the CDR3. In DNA form, the CDR3 reads TGTGCCAGTAGTTCGACAGGGGGCTTAACCGGGGAGCTGTTTTTT. Translated: CASSSTGGLTGELFF. Supplemented by reference TRBV19 and TRBJ2-2, the full variable domain reads DGGITQSPKYLFRKEGQNVTLSCEQNLNHDAMYWYRQDPGQGLRLIYYSQIVNDFQKGDIAEGYSVSREKKESFPLTVTSAQKNPTAFYLCASSSTGGLTGELFFGEGSRLTVL.

This clone was picked up a small number of times. V and J are TRBV4-2 and TRBJ1-2; D not certain. The CDR3 is 12 amino acids. Germline-derived CDR1 and CDR2 are LGHNA and YNFKEQ. The germline V and J ends were trimmed by 0 bases and 8 bases, with 7 bases remaining between them. The DNA of the CDR3 is TGTGCCAGCAGCCAAGACTACCTAGGCTACACCTTC. It translates to CASSQDYLGYTF.

Relative to its sample, this clone is medium-sized (0.01 to 0.1%). The rearrangement joins TRBV30 to TRBJ2-7; D unresolved. Germline CDR1 reads GTSNPN; CDR2 reads SVGIG (reference sequence). CDR3 size: 15 residues. Between the trimmed V and J ends, which lost 5 bases and 1 base, there was a span of 18 bases. The CDR3 spells CAWAPSSWGSYEQYF. CDR3 coding DNA: TGTGCCTGGGCACCCTCCTCCTGGGGTTCCTACGAGCAGTACTTC.

V and J are TRBV28 and TRBJ2-2, with D hard to call. V was cut by 3 bases and J by 6 bases, with 8 bases left in between. This CDR3 has 13 residues. Germline CDR1 and CDR2: MDHEN and SYDVKM. CDR3 loop: CASSFPMAGELFF. The CDR3 nucleotides are TGTGCCAGCAGTTTTCCCATGGCCGGGGAGCTGTTTTTT.

This clone showed up just a few times. This chain connects TRBV20-1 to TRBJ2-2, with no clear D. The V end lost 6 bases, the J end lost 6 bases, and 8 bases lay between the germline ends. The CDR3 sequence is 11 residues long. Per the germline V gene, CDR1 is DFQATT and CDR2 is SNEGSKA (reference sequence). The CDR3 here is CSALRPGELFF. CDR3 nucleotides: TGCAGTGCGTTAAGACCCGGGGAGCTGTTTTTT.

The chain recombines TRBV18 with TRBJ2-7; 10 bases are shared with TRBD2. Looked up from germline, CDR1 is KGHSH and CDR2 is LQKENI. V lost 8 bases and J lost 4; bases outside the gene matches: 2. This CDR3 is 12 amino acids long. Here the CDR3 reads CASRTSGYEQYF. CDR3 nucleotide sequence: TGTGCCAGCCGGACTAGCGGTTACGAGCAGTACTTC.

The chain is built from TRBV5-1 and TRBJ2-2; 8 bases align to TRBD2. The junction had 3 bases not matched to a gene; V was cut back by 5 bases and J by 0 bases. Germline CDR1 SGHRS, CDR2 YFSETQ. This CDR3 spans 15 amino acids. DNA of the CDR3: TGCGCCAGCAGGGCGGGGGGCGCGAACACCGGGGAGCTGTTTTTT. It is translated as CASRAGGANTGELFF. The whole variable domain, filled in from reference TRBV5-1 and TRBJ2-2, reads KAGVTQTPRYLIKTRGQQVTLSCSPISGHRSVSWYQQTPGQGLQFLFEYFSETQRNKGNFPGRFSGRQFSNSRSEMNVSTLELGDSALYLCASRAGGANTGELFFGEGSRLTVL.